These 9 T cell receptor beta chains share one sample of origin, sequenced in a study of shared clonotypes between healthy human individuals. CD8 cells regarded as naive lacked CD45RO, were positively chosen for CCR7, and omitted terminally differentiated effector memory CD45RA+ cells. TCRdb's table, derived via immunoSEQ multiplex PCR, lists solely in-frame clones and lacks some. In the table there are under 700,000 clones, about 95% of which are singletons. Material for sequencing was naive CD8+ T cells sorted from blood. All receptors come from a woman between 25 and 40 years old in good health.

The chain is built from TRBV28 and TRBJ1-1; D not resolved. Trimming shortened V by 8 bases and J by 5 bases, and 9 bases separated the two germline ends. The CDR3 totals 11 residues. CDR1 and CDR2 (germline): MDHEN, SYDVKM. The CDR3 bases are TGTGCCAGCCGTCTTGGAACTGAAGCTTTCTTT. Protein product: CASRLGTEAFF.

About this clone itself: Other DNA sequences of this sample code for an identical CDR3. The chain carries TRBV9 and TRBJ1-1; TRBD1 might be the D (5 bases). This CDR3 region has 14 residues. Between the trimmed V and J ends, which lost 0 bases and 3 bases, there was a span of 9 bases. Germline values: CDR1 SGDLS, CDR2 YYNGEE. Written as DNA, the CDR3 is TGTGCCAGCAGCGTAGGGGGGGTGGACACTGAAGCTTTCTTT. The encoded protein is CASSVGGVDTEAFF.

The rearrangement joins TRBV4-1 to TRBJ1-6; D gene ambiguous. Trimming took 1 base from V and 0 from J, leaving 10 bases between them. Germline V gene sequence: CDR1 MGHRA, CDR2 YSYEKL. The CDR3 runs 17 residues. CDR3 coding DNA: TGCGCCAGCAGCCAAGGCCGGGCCCGCTCCTATAATTCACCCCTCCACTTT. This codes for CASSQGRARSYNSPLHF.

CDR3 protein: CASSVSAGVSAFGEQFF. The CDR3 bases are TGTGCCAGCAGCGTCTCTGCGGGAGTGTCTGCCTTCGGCGAGCAGTTCTTC. The gene calls are TRBV9 and TRBJ2-1; 7 bases fit TRBD2. V gave up 2 bases and J gave up 10 bases; unmatched junction bases: 18. Germline V gene data show CDR1 as SGDLS and CDR2 as YYNGEE. The CDR3 is 17 amino acids.

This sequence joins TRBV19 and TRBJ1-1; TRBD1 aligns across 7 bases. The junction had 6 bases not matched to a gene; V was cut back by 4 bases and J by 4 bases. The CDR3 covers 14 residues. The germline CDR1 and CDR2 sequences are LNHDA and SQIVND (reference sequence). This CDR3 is CASSTFDRATEAFF. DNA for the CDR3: TGTGCCAGTAGTACCTTCGACAGGGCCACTGAAGCTTTCTTT.

The CDR3 spells CAKWTVNSPLHF. CDR3 DNA: TGTGCCAAATGGACAGTCAATTCACCCCTCCACTTT. V is TRBV19 and J is TRBJ1-6, with D tentatively TRBD1 (6 bases). CDR3 size: 12 residues. Germline V gives CDR1 LNHDA, CDR2 SQIVND (reference sequence). The ends were cut back, 10 bases at V and 7 bases at J, with 11 bases in the middle. Together with reference TRBV19 and TRBJ1-6, the CDR3 gives the full variable domain: DGGITQSPKYLFRKEGQNVTLSCEQNLNHDAMYWYRQDPGQGLRLIYYSQIVNDFQKGDIAEGYSVSREKKESFPLTVTSAQKNPTAFYLCAKWTVNSPLHFGNGTRLTVT.

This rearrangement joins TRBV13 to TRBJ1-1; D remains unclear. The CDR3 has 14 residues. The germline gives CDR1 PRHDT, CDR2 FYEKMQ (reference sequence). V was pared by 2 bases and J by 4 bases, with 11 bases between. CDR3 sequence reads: CASSLTQVGTEAFF. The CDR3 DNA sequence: TGTGCCAGCAGCTTAACTCAGGTCGGCACTGAAGCTTTCTTT.

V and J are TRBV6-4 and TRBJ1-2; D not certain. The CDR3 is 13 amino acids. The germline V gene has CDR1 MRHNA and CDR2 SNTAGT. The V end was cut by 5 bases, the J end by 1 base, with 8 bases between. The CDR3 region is CASSPGLNYGYTF. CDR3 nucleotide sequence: TGTGCCAGCAGTCCGGGCCTTAACTATGGCTACACCTTC.

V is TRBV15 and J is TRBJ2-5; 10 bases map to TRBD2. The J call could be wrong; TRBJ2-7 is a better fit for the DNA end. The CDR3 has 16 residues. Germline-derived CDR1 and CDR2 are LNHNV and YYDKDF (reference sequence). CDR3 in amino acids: CATSAKRTSGYYEQYF. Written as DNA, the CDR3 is TGTGCCACCAGCGCCAAAAGGACTAGCGGTTACTACGAGCAGTACTTC.